The entry below gives a single T cell receptor beta chain sequence along with its context. Its specificity is unknown. In the naive CD8 group, cells lacked CD45RO and were positively selected for CCR7, so terminally differentiated effector memory CD45RA+ cells were left out. The record originates from a study of shared clonotypes between healthy human individuals. Study results and limitations: The authors expected sequencing depth to affect clonotype sharing among donors. Even with large depth, rarefaction showed that sorted-subset sequencing was incomplete. It was the few donors that limited the genetic and exposure-history diversity represented.

The CDR3 is 14 residues long. CDR1 is MGHRA, CDR2 YSYEKL, per germline. Trimming left V 0 bases short and J 4 bases short, with 7 bases between. The table came from immunoSEQ multiplex PCR; TCRdb's copy has only in-frame clones and leaves some out. The sample carries about 2.1 million clones, just over 90% recorded once. The genes are TRBV4-1 and TRBJ1-3, with unresolved D. Specimen: naive CD8+ T cells from PBMCs. This clonotype was sampled from a man between 18 and 35 years old in good health. Some clones in this sample may be carry-over from other donors' samples. In nucleotides, the CDR3 is TGCGCCAGCAGCCAAGATGACGAGGGAAACACCATATATTTT. Its translation: CASSQDDEGNTIYF.